Shown below are 4 T cell receptor beta chains from a single sample sequenced in a study of T cells expressing NK-cell markers. No DNA is given; TCRdb re-called the 5' RACE reads and lists each CDR3 protein once. This sample contains 300,000 to 450,000 distinct CDR3 sequences. Sequencing was done on a sample of blood T cells: a sorted CD56 or NKG2C T cell subset, CD4+ or CD8+ T cells, or bulk PBMC T cells (not recorded which). The receptors originated from a man aged 18-70 years in good health.

The rearrangement joins TRBV2 to TRBJ1-5; TCRdb's D call of TRBD1 is untestable without DNA. This CDR3 has 14 amino acids. The V gene's germline CDR1 is SNHLY and CDR2 FYNNEI. The CDR3 reads CASSELGPGQPQHF.

The V and J genes are TRBV12-5 and TRBJ2-7. The CDR3 has 15 residues. Per germline, CDR1 LGHNT and CDR2 FRNRAP. The CDR3 loop is CASGLVQGTPYEQYF.

This CDR3 is CASTPGVTTLIPHNSPLHF. This chain links TRBV27 with TRBJ1-6; the TRBD1 assignment by TCRdb is unverifiable without DNA. The V gene's germline CDR1 is MNHEY and CDR2 SMNVEV (reference sequence). The CDR3 is 19 residues long.

The genes are TRBV20-1 and TRBJ1-3; the TCRdb call, TRBD1, lacks DNA for checking. The germline V gene has CDR1 DFQATT and CDR2 SNEGSKA (reference sequence). CDR3 size: 16 residues. The CDR3 sequence is CSARGSGFVTGNTIYF.